This T cell receptor beta chain was profiled in a study of cytomegalovirus exposure and HLA in healthy donors. For the study at large: As released early, the data held about 85 million unique TCRs from HLA-typed donors.

V trimming: 6 bases; J trimming: 7 bases; junction bases outside the gene matches: 16. The CDR3 has 18 residues. CDR1 and CDR2 (germline): MDHEN, SYDVKM. Study-wide points: As a later analysis revealed, most CMV-associated TCR beta chains appeared HLA-restricted.

This clone came up a few times. No antigen is known for it. The study ran its PCR with 60 Vbeta and 13 Jbeta primers. Generated by immunoSEQ multiplex PCR, the TCRdb table keeps only in-frame clones and is missing some. The sample records some 100,000 clones, 81% being singletons. What was sequenced was PBMCs. The origin of this receptor is a woman in her twenties or thirties in good health and CMV-seronegative. The V gene is TRBV28, the J gene TRBJ2-4; TRBD2 aligns across 12 bases. CDR3 in amino acids: CASSPRGLAGGGRNIQYF. In DNA form, the CDR3 reads TGTGCCAGCAGCCCCAGGGGGCTAGCGGGAGGGGGCAGGAACATTCAGTACTTC. Looking up the rest from reference TRBV28 and TRBJ2-4 gives the full variable domain: DVKVTQSSRYLVKRTGEKVFLECVQDMDHENMFWYRQDPGLGLRLIYFSYDVKMKEKGDIPEGYSVSREKKERFSLILESASTNQTSMYLCASSPRGLAGGGRNIQYFGAGTRLSVL.